This TCR beta chain was captured by sequencing in a study of blood T cell repertoires in COVID-19. Study-wide background: Acute and convalescent COVID-19 samples came from the United States, Italy and Spain. The analysed material was cDNA or gDNA that came from T cells, B-cell-depleted T cells, or PBMCs.

Recruited during active infection, patients (from Seattle) were subsequently followed longitudinally. This CDR3 comprises 15 residues. Germline V lookup: CDR1 SGHRS, CDR2 YFSETQ. The V gene lost 1 base and the J gene lost 0 bases, with 10 bases spanning the gap. The method was immunoSEQ multiplex PCR; TCRdb's version includes in-frame clones alone and lacks a portion of them. The table has 100,000 to 150,000 clones, around 89% seen once. The sequenced sample was peripheral blood. The clonotype was recovered from a man in his fifties or sixties with COVID-19, enrolled during active disease. This chain uses TRBV5-1 with TRBJ1-1; a weak D match, TRBD1 (6 bases). In DNA, the CDR3 is TGCGCCAGCAGCTTGTGGGCAGGGGTGAACACTGAAGCTTTCTTT. This encodes CASSLWAGVNTEAFF.